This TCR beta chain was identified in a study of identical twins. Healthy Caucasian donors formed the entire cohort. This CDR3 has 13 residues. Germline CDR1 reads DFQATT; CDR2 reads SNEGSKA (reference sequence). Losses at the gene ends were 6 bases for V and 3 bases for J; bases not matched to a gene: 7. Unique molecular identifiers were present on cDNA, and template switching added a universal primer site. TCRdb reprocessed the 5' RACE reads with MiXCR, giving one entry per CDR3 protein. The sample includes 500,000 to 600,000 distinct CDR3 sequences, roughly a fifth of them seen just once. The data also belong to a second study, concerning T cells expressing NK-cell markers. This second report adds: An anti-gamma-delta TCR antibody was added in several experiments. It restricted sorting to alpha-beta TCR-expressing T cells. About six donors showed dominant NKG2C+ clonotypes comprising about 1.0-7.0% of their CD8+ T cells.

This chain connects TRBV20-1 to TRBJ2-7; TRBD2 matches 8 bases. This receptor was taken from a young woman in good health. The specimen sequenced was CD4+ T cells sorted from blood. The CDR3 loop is CSANDGGVYEQYF. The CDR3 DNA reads TGCAGTGCAAACGACGGGGGGGTCTACGAGCAGTACTTC.